Sequencing of this T cell receptor beta chain was carried out in a study of blood T cell repertoires in COVID-19. The wider study: T cells, B-cell-depleted T cells, or PBMCs supplied cDNA or gDNA.

V lost 4 bases to trimming and J lost 6 bases; unmatched junction nucleotides: 15. The CDR3 has 18 amino acids. The germline V gene has CDR1 KGHSH and CDR2 LQKENI. The assay was immunoSEQ multiplex PCR, and TCRdb's table has in-frame clones only and misses some. The sample lists more than 300,000 clones, 75% to 90% seen once, with 5.1% in the top ten. The sequencing sample was made of PBMCs or T cells enriched from blood (not recorded which). The receptor was derived from a woman aged 50 to 65 who had recovered from COVID-19. The chain employs TRBV18 and TRBJ1-1, with 12 bases matching TRBD1. CDR3 bases: TGTGCCAGCTCACTAACTTCACGGACCGGGACAGGGGGCCCTGAAGCTTTCTTT. It codes for CASSLTSRTGTGGPEAFF.